The 23 T cell receptor beta chains below come from one sample, sequenced in a study of T cells in localized non-small cell lung cancer. TCRdb's table, derived via immunoSEQ multiplex PCR, lists solely in-frame clones and lacks some. Of fewer than 4,500 clones listed, 35% to 50% were seen once; the top ten hold approximately 14%. The specimen comprised lung tumor tissue, sampled before any cancer treatment. All receptors come from a male donor older than 55 with stage I lung adenocarcinoma.

This clone was found once. The CDR3 bases are TGTGCCTGGAGTAAGGGGGGACAGGGACCCTACGAGCAGTACTTC. This encodes CAWSKGGQGPYEQYF. The V call is TRBV30, the J call TRBJ2-7, with 9 positions matching TRBD1. V lost 2 bases and J lost 2; bases outside the gene matches: 7. Looked up from germline, CDR1 is GTSNPN and CDR2 is SVGIG (reference sequence). This CDR3 region has 15 residues.

A single count supports this clone. The chain employs TRBV19 and TRBJ2-3, with D perhaps TRBD1 or TRBD2 (5 bases each). V was clipped by 6 bases and J by 0 bases, with 13 bases between them. CDR1 is LNHDA and CDR2 is SQIVND in the germline V gene (reference sequence). This CDR3 spans 15 amino acids. CDR3 loop: CASRVTGPSTDTQYF. CDR3 nucleotide sequence: TGTGCCAGTAGGGTGACGGGACCGAGCACAGATACGCAGTATTTT.

This clone showed up just once. Other DNA sequences from this sample encode an identical CDR3 as well. This chain joins TRBV29-1 and TRBJ2-2, with D perhaps assigned TRBD1 or TRBD2 (7 bases each). This CDR3 is built from 14 residues. Trimming shortened V by 4 bases and J by 4 bases, and 13 bases separated the two germline ends. Germline CDR1 reads SQVTM; CDR2 reads ANQGSEA. The CDR3 sequence: CSVGLAGGTGELFF. CDR3 DNA sequence: TGCAGCGTTGGACTAGCAGGGGGCACCGGGGAGCTGTTTTTT.

The J gene is TRBJ1-5, the V gene TRBV7-2; unclear D gene. The CDR3 extends over 18 amino acids. The germline gives CDR1 SGHTA, CDR2 FQGNSA. The V gene lost 4 bases and the J gene lost 1 base, with 20 bases spanning the gap. The CDR3 nucleotides are TGTGCCAGCAGCTCAAGGGATAGTGAGGTATGGAGCAATCAGCCCCAGCATTTT. Translation: CASSSRDSEVWSNQPQHF.

This clone counts as medium-sized (0.01 to 0.1%). The rearrangement uses TRBV10-3 and TRBJ2-7; D gene unclear. V lost 0 bases and J lost 5, with 11 bases in between. Germline CDR1 ENHRY, CDR2 SYGVKD. The CDR3 spans 14 residues. The CDR3 protein is CAISESVAGDEQYF. Written as DNA, the CDR3 is TGTGCCATCAGTGAGTCGGTCGCTGGGGACGAGCAGTACTTC.

V and J are TRBV29-1 and TRBJ2-2; either TRBD1 or TRBD2 may fit D (5 bases each). V was cut by 5 bases and J by 5 bases, with 15 bases left in between. CDR3 length: 14 residues. Germline V gene data show CDR1 as SQVTM and CDR2 as ANQGSEA. The CDR3 nucleotides read TGCAGCGTTTGGGACCGCATAGGGACCGGGGAGCTGTTTTTT. As protein: CSVWDRIGTGELFF.

This chain connects TRBV9 to TRBJ1-2; D remains unclear. Trimming cost V 0 bases and J 0 bases, with 18 bases left between them. Germline V gene lookup returns CDR1 SGDLS and CDR2 YYNGEE. The CDR3 is made up of 18 amino acids. CDR3: CASSVAEAGPRANYGYTF. The CDR3 DNA sequence: TGTGCCAGCAGCGTAGCTGAGGCAGGTCCTCGAGCTAACTATGGCTACACCTTC.

The chain uses TRBV18 and TRBJ2-2, with 8 bases that match TRBD1. Germline CDR1 reads KGHSH; CDR2 reads LQKENI. This CDR3 is 16 amino acids long. The ends lost 2 bases at V and 1 base at J; junction bases unmatched: 3. Here the CDR3 DNA reads TGTGCCAGCTCACCATCCGGACAGGGGAACACCGGGGAGCTGTTTTTT. This sequence encodes CASSPSGQGNTGELFF.

This clone qualifies as medium-sized (0.01 to 0.1%). The V and J genes are TRBV11-3 and TRBJ2-1; D remains ambiguous. The CDR3 covers 16 residues. Germline CDR1 is SGHNT and CDR2 is YENEEA. The ends were cut back, 0 bases at V and 6 bases at J, with 15 bases in the middle. CDR3 coding DNA: TGTGCCAGCAGCTTAGATTCTCCTAGTTTGGGCAATGAGCAGTTCTTC. Residues: CASSLDSPSLGNEQFF.

In this sample, this clone is medium-sized. This rearrangement joins TRBV11-3 to TRBJ2-5; D is unresolved. Trimming took 4 bases from V and 4 from J, leaving 13 bases between them. The germline gives CDR1 SGHNT, CDR2 YENEEA. The CDR3 contains 14 residues. Here the CDR3 DNA reads TGTGCCAGCAGCTCCCAGGCTGAATTAGAGACCCAGTACTTC. Its translation: CASSSQAELETQYF.

This chain connects TRBV19 to TRBJ1-5; D ambiguous. V was pared by 1 base and J by 3 bases, with 4 bases between. Germline CDR1 is LNHDA and CDR2 is SQIVND (reference sequence). The CDR3 contains 13 residues. As DNA, the CDR3 is TGTGCCAGTAGTATAGCCACCAATCAGCCCCAGCATTTT. Residues: CASSIATNQPQHF.

Judged by abundance, this clone is medium-sized. This CDR3 reads CASSEGGSGKETQYF. The CDR3 region has the DNA TGTGCCAGCAGTGAAGGCGGTAGCGGAAAAGAGACCCAGTACTTC. The chain is built from TRBV6-1 and TRBJ2-5, with D tentatively TRBD2 (6 bases). V was pared by 1 base and J by 3 bases, with 12 bases between. The CDR3 sequence is 15 residues long. Looked up from germline, CDR1 is MNHNS and CDR2 is SASEGT.

This clone was counted between two and nine times. This chain links TRBV2 with TRBJ2-1; 9 bases match TRBD1. CDR1 is SNHLY and CDR2 is FYNNEI in the germline V gene. Trimming cost V 6 bases and J 16 bases; bases outside gene matches: 10. This CDR3 contains 12 residues. CDR3 nucleotide sequence: TGTGCCAGCAGCCCTTTGGGGGGACAGGGATTCTTC. It is translated as CASSPLGGQGFF.

This clone occurred a few times. The rearrangement uses TRBV25-1 and TRBJ1-2; TRBD1 might be the D (6 bases). Germline V CDR1 and CDR2: MGHDK, SYGVNS. The germline V and J ends were trimmed by 1 base and 4 bases, with 10 bases remaining between them. This CDR3 is built from 14 residues. DNA of the CDR3: TGTGCCAGCAGTGAATTCGGGGGGCCCTATGGCTACACCTTC. Translating gives CASSEFGGPYGYTF.

This clone came up a few times. V is TRBV28 and J is TRBJ1-5; no definite D call. V lost 2 bases and J 3 bases, leaving 5 bases between the germline ends. The germline CDR1 and CDR2 sequences are MDHEN and SYDVKM. The CDR3 length is 13 residues. The CDR3: CASSLDYNQPQHF. The CDR3 DNA is TGTGCCAGCAGTTTAGATTACAATCAGCCCCAGCATTTT.

In DNA, the CDR3 is TGTGCCACCAGCAGAGAGACAGGGGTTTATGAAAAACTGTTTTTT. Encoded protein: CATSRETGVYEKLFF. The genes are TRBV15 and TRBJ1-4, with TRBD1 identical over 8 bases. There are 15 residues in the CDR3. Germline assignment: CDR1 LNHNV and CDR2 YYDKDF (reference sequence). V trimming: 0 bases; J trimming: 6 bases; junction bases outside the gene matches: 3.

This chain connects TRBV28 to TRBJ1-3, with D hard to call. The length of the CDR3 is 16 residues. Trimming removed 1 base from V and 0 bases from J, with 10 bases in between. Germline CDR1 MDHEN, CDR2 SYDVKM. The CDR3: CASSLSALSSGNTIYF. The CDR3 coding sequence is TGTGCCAGCAGTTTATCAGCCCTAAGCTCTGGAAACACCATATATTTT.

The J gene is TRBJ2-2, the V gene TRBV30; perhaps TRBD2 as D (6 bases). The germline V and J ends were trimmed by 4 bases and 4 bases, with 10 bases remaining between them. The CDR3 covers 13 residues. The V gene's germline CDR1 is GTSNPN and CDR2 SVGIG (reference sequence). CDR3 residues: CAWIGRGTGELFF. CDR3 in DNA: TGTGCCTGGATAGGGCGGGGCACCGGGGAGCTGTTTTTT.

This clone has just a few counts. For the CDR3, the DNA is TGTGCCAGCAGCTTGGGGGACAGGGTCAATGAGCAGTTCTTC. Translating gives CASSLGDRVNEQFF. V is TRBV11-3 and J is TRBJ2-1; TRBD1 matches 9 bases. The CDR3 loop spans 14 amino acids. The V gene's germline CDR1 is SGHNT and CDR2 YENEEA. Trimming at V came to 3 bases and at J to 6 bases, leaving 3 bases not matched to a gene.

Written as DNA, the CDR3 is TGTGCCAGCAGTTTACAAGGCACTGAAGCTTTCTTT. It specifies CASSLQGTEAFF. V usage is TRBV28 and J usage is TRBJ1-1; D unresolved. With 2 bases removed from V and 4 bases from J, the gap between germline ends came to 5 bases. The CDR3 extends over 12 amino acids. Per the germline V gene, CDR1 is MDHEN and CDR2 is SYDVKM.

In this sample, this clone turned up a few times. The chain is built from TRBV19 and TRBJ1-1, with TRBD1 as a possible D gene (5 bases). This CDR3 region has 14 residues. Germline loops: CDR1 LNHDA, CDR2 SQIVND (reference sequence). V lost 7 bases and J 4 bases, leaving 16 bases between the germline ends. CDR3 DNA sequence: TGTGCCAGTATAGGGGACTTGGGGACCACTGAAGCTTTCTTT. Its protein product is CASIGDLGTTEAFF. Variable domain in full (rest from reference TRBV19 and TRBJ1-1): DGGITQSPKYLFRKEGQNVTLSCEQNLNHDAMYWYRQDPGQGLRLIYYSQIVNDFQKGDIAEGYSVSREKKESFPLTVTSAQKNPTAFYLCASIGDLGTTEAFFGQGTRLTVV.

This clone has only one observation. The genes are TRBV29-1 and TRBJ2-1; TRBD1 matches 8 bases. V was pared by 6 bases and J by 8 bases, with 15 bases of the junction left unmatched. The CDR3 runs to 15 residues. Germline CDR1 reads SQVTM; CDR2 reads ANQGSEA. The CDR3 DNA follows: TGCAGCGTGGACCTGGGCAGGGGGCGCGGGGATGAGCAGTTCTTC. Its translation is CSVDLGRGRGDEQFF.

V and J are TRBV28 and TRBJ2-7; perhaps D is TRBD1 or TRBD2 (6 bases each). This CDR3 comprises 17 residues. Trimming cost V 0 bases and J 3 bases, with 18 bases left between them. Per germline, CDR1 MDHEN and CDR2 SYDVKM. The CDR3 sequence: CASSLWGGQESFYEQYF. The CDR3 bases are TGTGCCAGCAGTTTATGGGGGGGACAAGAGAGTTTCTACGAGCAGTACTTC.